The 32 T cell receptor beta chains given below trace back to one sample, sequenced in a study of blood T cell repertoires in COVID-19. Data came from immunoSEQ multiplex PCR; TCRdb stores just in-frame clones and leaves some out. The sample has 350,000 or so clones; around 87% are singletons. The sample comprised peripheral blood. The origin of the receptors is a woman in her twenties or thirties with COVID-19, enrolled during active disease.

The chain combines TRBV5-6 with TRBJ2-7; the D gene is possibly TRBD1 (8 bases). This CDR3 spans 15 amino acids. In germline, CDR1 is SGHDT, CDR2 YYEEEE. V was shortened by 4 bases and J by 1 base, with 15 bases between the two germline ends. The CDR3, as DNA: TGTGCCAGCAGCCCGCGGGGGACAGGATCCTACGAGCAGTACTTC. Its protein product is CASSPRGTGSYEQYF.

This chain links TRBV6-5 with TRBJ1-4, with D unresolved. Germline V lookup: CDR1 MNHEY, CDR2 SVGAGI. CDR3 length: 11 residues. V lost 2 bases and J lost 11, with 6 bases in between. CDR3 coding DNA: TGTGCCAGCAGTTACGGAGGGAAACTGTTTTTT. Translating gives CASSYGGKLFF.

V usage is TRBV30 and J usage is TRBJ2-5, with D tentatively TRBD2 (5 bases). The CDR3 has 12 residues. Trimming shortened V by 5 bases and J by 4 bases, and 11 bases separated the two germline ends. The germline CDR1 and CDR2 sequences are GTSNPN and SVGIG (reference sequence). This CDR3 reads CAWALAGETQYF. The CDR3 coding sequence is TGTGCCTGGGCTCTAGCAGGAGAGACCCAGTACTTC.

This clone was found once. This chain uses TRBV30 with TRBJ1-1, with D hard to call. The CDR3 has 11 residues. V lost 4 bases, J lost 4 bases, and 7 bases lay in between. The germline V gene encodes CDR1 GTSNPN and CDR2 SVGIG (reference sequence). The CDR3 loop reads CAWTRGTEAFF. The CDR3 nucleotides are TGTGCCTGGACTCGGGGCACTGAAGCTTTCTTT. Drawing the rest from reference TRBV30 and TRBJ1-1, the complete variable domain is SQTIHQWPATLVQPVGSPLSLECTVEGTSNPNLYWYRQAAGRGLQLLFYSVGIGQISSEVPQNLSASRPQDRQFILSSKKLLLSDSGFYLCAWTRGTEAFFGQGTRLTVV.

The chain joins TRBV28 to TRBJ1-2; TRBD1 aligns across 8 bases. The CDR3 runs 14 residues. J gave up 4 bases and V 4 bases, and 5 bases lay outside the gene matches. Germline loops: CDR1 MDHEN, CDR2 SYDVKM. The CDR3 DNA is TGTGCCAGCAGTTCTACGGACAGGGCCTATGGCTACACCTTC. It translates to CASSSTDRAYGYTF.

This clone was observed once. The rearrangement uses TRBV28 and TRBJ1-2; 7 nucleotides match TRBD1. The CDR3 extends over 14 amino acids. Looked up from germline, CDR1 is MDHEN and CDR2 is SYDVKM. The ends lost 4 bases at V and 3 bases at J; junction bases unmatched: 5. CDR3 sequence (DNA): TGTGCCAGCAGTTCCCCGGGACAGTACTATGGCTACACCTTC. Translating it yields CASSSPGQYYGYTF.

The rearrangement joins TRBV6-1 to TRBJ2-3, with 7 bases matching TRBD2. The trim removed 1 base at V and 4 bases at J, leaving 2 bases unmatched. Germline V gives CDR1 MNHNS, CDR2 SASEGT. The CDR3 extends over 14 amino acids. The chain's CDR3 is CASSEGLAPDTQYF. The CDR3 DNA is TGTGCCAGCAGTGAAGGACTAGCACCAGATACGCAGTATTTT.

The CDR3 loop is CASSLGGREKLFF. The CDR3 DNA sequence: TGTGCCAGCAGTTTGGGGGGAAGGGAAAAACTGTTTTTT. This rearrangement joins TRBV28 to TRBJ1-4; tentative D call: TRBD1 (5 bases). From germline, CDR1 is MDHEN and CDR2 SYDVKM. The CDR3 sequence is 13 residues long. V was cut by 3 bases and J by 8 bases, with 10 bases left in between.

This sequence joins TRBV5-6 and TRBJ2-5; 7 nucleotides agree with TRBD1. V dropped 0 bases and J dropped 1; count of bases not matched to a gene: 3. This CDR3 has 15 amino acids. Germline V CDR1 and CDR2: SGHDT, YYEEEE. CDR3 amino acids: CASSLGGGSQETQYF. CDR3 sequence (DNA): TGTGCCAGCAGCTTGGGAGGGGGCAGCCAAGAGACCCAGTACTTC.

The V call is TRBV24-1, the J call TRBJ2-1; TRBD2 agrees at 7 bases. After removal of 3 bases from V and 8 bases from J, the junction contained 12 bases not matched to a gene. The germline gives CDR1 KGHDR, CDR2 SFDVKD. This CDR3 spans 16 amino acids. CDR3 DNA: TGTGCCACCAGTGATCTGGGGACGGGGGGTCGGGATGAGCAGTTCTTC. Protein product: CATSDLGTGGRDEQFF.

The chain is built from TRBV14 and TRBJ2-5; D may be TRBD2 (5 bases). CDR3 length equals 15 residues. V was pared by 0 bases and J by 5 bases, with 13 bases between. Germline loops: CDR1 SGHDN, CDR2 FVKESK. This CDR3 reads CASSQDRGIRETQYF. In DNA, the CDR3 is TGTGCCAGCAGCCAAGATCGAGGGATCCGGGAGACCCAGTACTTC.

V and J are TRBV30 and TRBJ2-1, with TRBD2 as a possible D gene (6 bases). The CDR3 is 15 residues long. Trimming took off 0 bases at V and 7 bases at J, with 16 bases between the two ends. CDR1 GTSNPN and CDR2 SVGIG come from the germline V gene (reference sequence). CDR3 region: CAWSVKRAGRNEQFF. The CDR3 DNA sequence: TGTGCCTGGAGTGTGAAGCGGGCAGGGAGGAATGAGCAGTTCTTC.

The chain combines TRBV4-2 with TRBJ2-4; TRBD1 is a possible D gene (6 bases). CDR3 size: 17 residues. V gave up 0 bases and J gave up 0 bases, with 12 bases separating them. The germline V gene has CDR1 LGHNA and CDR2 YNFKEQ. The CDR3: CASSQDRDTLAKNIQYF. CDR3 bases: TGTGCCAGCAGCCAAGATCGGGACACACTAGCCAAAAACATTCAGTACTTC.

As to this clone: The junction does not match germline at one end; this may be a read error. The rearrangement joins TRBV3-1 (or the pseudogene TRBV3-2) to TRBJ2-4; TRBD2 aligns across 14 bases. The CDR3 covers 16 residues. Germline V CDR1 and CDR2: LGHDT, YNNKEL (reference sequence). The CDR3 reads CASSPEPGLAGDFQDF. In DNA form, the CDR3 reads TGTGCCAGCAGCCCAGAACCGGGACTAGCGGGAGACTTCCAGGACTTC.

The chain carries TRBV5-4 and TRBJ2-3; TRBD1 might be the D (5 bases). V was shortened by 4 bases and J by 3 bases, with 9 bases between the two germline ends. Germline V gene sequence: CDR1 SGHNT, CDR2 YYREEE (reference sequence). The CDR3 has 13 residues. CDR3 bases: TGTGCCAGCAGCGGCGACAGAACAGATACGCAGTATTTT. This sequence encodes CASSGDRTDTQYF.

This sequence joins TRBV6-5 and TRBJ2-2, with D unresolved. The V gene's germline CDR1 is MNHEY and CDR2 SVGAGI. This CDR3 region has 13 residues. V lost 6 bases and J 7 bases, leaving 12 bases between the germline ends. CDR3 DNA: TGTGCCAGCAGCCCCACGCGGCACGGGGAGCTGTTTTTT. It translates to CASSPTRHGELFF.

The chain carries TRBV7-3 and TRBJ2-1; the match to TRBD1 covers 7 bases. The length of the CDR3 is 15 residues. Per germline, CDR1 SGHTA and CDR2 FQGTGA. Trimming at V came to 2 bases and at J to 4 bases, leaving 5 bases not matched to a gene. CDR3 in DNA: TGTGCCAGCAGCTTATCCCAGGGACAGTACAATGAGCAGTTCTTC. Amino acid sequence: CASSLSQGQYNEQFF. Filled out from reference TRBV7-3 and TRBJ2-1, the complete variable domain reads GAGVSQTPSNKVTEKGKYVELRCDPISGHTALYWYRQSLGQGPEFLIYFQGTGAADDSGLPNDRFFAVRPEGSVSTLKIQRTERGDSAVYLCASSLSQGQYNEQFFGPGTRLTVL.

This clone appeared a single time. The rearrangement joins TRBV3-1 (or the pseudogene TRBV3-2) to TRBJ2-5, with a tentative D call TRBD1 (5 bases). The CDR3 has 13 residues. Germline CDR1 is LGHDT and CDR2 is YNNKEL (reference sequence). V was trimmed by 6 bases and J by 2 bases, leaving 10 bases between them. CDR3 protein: CASRKTVQETQYF. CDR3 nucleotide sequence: TGTGCCAGCAGGAAGACAGTACAAGAGACCCAGTACTTC.

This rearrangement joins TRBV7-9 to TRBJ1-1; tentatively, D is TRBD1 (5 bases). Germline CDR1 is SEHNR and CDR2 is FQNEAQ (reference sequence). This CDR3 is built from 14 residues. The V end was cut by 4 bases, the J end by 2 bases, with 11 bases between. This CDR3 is CASSWGTANTEAFF. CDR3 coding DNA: TGTGCCAGCAGCTGGGGGACTGCCAACACTGAAGCTTTCTTT.

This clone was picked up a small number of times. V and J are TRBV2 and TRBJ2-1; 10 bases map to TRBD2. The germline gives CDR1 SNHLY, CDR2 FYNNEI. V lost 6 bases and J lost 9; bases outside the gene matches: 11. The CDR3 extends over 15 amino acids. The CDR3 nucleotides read TGTGCCAGCAGCGTAACTAGCGGGATCGGGACTGAGCAGTTCTTC. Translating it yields CASSVTSGIGTEQFF.

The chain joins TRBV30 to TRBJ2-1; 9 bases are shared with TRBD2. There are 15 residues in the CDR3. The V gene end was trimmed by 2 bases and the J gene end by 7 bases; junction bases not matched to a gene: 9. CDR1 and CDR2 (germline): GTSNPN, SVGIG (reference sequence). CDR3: CAWSRGGLAINEQFF. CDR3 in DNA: TGTGCCTGGAGTCGCGGAGGACTAGCGATTAATGAGCAGTTCTTC.

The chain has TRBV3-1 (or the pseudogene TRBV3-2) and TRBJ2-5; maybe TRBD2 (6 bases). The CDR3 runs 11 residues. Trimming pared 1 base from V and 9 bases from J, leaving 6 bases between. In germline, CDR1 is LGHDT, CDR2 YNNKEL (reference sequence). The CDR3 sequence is CASSQGGAQYF. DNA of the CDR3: TGTGCCAGCAGCCAAGGGGGGGCCCAGTACTTC.

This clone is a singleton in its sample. CDR3: CASSYGTSGLDTQYF. CDR3 nucleotide sequence: TGCGCCAGCAGCTACGGGACTAGCGGTTTGGATACGCAGTATTTT. The V gene is TRBV5-1, the J gene TRBJ2-3; 11 nucleotides line up with TRBD2. V gave up 3 bases and J gave up 6 bases; unmatched junction bases: 6. The V gene's germline CDR1 is SGHRS and CDR2 YFSETQ. The CDR3 totals 15 residues. Full variable domain (outside the CDR3, taken from reference TRBV5-1 and TRBJ2-3): KAGVTQTPRYLIKTRGQQVTLSCSPISGHRSVSWYQQTPGQGLQFLFEYFSETQRNKGNFPGRFSGRQFSNSRSEMNVSTLELGDSALYLCASSYGTSGLDTQYFGPGTRLTVL.

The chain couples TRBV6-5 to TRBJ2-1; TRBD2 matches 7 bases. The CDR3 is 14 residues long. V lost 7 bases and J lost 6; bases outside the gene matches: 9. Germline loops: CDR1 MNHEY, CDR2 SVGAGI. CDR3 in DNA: TGTGCCAGCACTAGCGGTAGCTCCGTCAATGAGCAGTTCTTC. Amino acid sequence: CASTSGSSVNEQFF.

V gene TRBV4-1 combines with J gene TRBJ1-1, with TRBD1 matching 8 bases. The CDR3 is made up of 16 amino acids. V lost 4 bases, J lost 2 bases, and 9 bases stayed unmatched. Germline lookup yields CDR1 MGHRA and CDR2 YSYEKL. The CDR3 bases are TGCGCCAGCAGCCCTGGACAGGGCCGAAAAAACACTGAAGCTTTCTTT. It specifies CASSPGQGRKNTEAFF.

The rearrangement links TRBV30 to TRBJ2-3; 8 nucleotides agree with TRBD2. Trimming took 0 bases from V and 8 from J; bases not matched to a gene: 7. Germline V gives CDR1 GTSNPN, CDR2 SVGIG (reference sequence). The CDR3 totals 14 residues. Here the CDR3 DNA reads TGTGCCTGGAGTGTCCCCAGGACTAGCTTTACGCAGTATTTT. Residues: CAWSVPRTSFTQYF. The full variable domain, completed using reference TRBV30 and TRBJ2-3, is SQTIHQWPATLVQPVGSPLSLECTVEGTSNPNLYWYRQAAGRGLQLLFYSVGIGQISSEVPQNLSASRPQDRQFILSSKKLLLSDSGFYLCAWSVPRTSFTQYFGPGTRLTVL.

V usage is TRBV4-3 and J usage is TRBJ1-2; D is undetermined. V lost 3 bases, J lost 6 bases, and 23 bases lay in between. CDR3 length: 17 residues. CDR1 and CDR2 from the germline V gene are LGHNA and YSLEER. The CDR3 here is CASSQSPTAAYTNGYTF. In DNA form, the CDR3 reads TGCGCCAGCAGCCAGTCCCCGACGGCAGCTTATACTAATGGCTACACCTTC.

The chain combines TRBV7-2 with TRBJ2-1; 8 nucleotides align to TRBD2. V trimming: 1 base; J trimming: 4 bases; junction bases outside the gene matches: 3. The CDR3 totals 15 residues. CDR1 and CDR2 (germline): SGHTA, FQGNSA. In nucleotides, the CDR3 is TGTGCCAGCAGCTTAGAAAGCGGGGGATACAATGAGCAGTTCTTC. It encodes CASSLESGGYNEQFF.

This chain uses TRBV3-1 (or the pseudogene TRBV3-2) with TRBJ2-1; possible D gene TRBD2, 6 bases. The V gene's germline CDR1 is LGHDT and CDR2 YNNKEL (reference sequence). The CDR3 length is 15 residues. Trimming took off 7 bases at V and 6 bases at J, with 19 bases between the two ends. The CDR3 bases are TGTGCCAGCACCCTGGGACTTGGGAGGCCCAATGAGCAGTTCTTC. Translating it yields CASTLGLGRPNEQFF.

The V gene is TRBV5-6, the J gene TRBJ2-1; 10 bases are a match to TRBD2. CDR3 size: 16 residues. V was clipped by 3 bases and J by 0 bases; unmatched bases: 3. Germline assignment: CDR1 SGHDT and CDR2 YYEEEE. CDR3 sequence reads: CASSWASGSSYNEQFF. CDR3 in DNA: TGTGCCAGCAGCTGGGCTAGCGGGAGCTCCTACAATGAGCAGTTCTTC.

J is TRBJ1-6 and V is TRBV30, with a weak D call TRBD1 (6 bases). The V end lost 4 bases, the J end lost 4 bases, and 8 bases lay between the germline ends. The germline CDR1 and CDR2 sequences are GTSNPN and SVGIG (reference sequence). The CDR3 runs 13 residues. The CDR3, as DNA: TGTGCCTGGACCGGGACATATAATTCACCCCTCCACTTT. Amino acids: CAWTGTYNSPLHF.

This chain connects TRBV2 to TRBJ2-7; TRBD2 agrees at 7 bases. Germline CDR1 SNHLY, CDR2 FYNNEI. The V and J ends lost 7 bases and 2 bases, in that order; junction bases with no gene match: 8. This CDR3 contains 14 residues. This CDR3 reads CASTIVGGTYEQYF. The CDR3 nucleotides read TGTGCCAGCACTATTGTCGGGGGGACCTACGAGCAGTACTTC.